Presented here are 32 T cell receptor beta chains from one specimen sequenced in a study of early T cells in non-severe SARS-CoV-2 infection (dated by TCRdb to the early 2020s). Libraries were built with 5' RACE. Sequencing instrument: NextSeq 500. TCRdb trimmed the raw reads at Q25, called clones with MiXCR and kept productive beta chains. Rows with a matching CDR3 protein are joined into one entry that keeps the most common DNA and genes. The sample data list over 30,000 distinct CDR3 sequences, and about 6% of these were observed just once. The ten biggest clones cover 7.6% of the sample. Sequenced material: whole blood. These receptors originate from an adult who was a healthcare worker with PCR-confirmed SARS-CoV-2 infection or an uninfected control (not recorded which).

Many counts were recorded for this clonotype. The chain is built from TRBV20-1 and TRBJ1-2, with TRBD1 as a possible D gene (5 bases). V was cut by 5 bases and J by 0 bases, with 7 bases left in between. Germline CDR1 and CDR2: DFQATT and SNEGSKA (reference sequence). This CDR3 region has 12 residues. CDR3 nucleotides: TGCAGTGCTGGGACGGCTAACTATGGCTACACCTTC. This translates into CSAGTANYGYTF.

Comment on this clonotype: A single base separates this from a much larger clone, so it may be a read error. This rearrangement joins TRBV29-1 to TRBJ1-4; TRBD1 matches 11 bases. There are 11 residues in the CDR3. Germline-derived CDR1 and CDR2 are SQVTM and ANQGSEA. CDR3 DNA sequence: TGCAGCGCGGGACAGGGGGAAAACCTGTTTTTT. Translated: CSAGQGENLFF. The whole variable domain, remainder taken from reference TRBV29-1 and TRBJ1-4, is SAVISQKPSRDICQRGTSLTIQCQVDSQVTMMFWYRQQPGQSLTLIATANQGSEATYESGFVIDKFPISRPNLTFSTLTVSNMSPEDSSIYLCSAGQGENLFFGSGTQLSVL.

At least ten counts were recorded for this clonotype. Written as DNA, the CDR3 is TGTGCCAGCAGCCCACCTGGGGTTGGGATGAGAGATACGCAGTATTTT. The encoded protein is CASSPPGVGMRDTQYF. The chain links TRBV5-5 to TRBJ2-3; D unresolved. CDR3 length equals 16 residues. Germline V lookup: CDR1 SGHKS, CDR2 YYEKEE (reference sequence). V was clipped by 4 bases and J by 5 bases, with 20 bases between them.

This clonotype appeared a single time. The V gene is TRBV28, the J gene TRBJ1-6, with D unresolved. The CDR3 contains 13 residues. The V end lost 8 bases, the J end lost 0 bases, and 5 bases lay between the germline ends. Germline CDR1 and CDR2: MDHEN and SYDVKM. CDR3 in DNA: TGTGCCAGCGAGGGCTCCTATAATTCACCCCTCCACTTT. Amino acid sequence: CASEGSYNSPLHF.

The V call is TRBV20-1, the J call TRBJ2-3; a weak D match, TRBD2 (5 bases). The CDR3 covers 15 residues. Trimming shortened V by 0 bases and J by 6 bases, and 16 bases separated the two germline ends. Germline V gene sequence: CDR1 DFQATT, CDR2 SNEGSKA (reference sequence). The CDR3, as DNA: TGCAGTGCTAGAGATCTCCGGGGTAAGAGGGATACGCAGTATTTT. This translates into CSARDLRGKRDTQYF.

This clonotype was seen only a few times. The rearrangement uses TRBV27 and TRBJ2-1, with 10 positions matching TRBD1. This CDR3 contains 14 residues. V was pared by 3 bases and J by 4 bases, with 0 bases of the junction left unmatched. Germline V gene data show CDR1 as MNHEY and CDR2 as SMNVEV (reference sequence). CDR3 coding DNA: TGTGCCAGCAGTTTGGACAGGGGGTACAATGAGCAGTTCTTC. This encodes CASSLDRGYNEQFF.

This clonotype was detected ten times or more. The CDR3 sequence is CASSLAGPGSAKNIQYF. The CDR3 nucleotides read TGTGCCAGCAGCTTAGCCGGCCCGGGGTCGGCCAAAAACATTCAGTACTTC. This chain links TRBV7-2 with TRBJ2-4; D might be TRBD2 (5 bases). CDR3 length equals 17 residues. Germline assignment: CDR1 SGHTA and CDR2 FQGNSA. Trimming cost V 0 bases and J 1 base, with 13 bases left between them. The entire variable domain, with the rest obtained from reference TRBV7-2 and TRBJ2-4, is as follows: GAGVSQSPSNKVTEKGKDVELRCDPISGHTALYWYRQSLGQGLEFLIYFQGNSAPDKSGLPSDRFSAERTGGSVSTLTIQRTQQEDSAVYLCASSLAGPGSAKNIQYFGAGTRLSVL.

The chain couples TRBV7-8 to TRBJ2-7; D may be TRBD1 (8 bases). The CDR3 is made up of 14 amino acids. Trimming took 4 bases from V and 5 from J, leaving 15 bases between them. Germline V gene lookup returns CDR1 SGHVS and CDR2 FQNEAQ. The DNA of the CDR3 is TGTGCCAGCAGCTCACTACAGGGGGGGAACGAGCAGTACTTC. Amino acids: CASSSLQGGNEQYF.

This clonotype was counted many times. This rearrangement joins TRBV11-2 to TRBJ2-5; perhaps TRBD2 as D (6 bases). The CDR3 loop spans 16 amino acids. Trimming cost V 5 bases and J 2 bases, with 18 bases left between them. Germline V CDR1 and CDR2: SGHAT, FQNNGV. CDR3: CASSHGGMRLQETQYF. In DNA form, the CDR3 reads TGTGCCAGCAGCCATGGGGGGATGCGTCTTCAAGAGACCCAGTACTTC.

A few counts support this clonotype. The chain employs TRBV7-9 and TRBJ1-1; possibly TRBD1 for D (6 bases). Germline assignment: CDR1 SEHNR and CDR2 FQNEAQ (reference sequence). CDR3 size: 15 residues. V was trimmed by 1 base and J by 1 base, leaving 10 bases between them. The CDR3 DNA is TGTGCCAGCAGCTTAGAGGTGGGGGCGAACACTGAAGCTTTCTTT. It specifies CASSLEVGANTEAFF. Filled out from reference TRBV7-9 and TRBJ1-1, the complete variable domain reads DTGVSQNPRHKITKRGQNVTFRCDPISEHNRLYWYRQTLGQGPEFLTYFQNEAQLEKSRLLSDRFSAERPKGSFSTLEIQRTEQGDSAMYLCASSLEVGANTEAFFGQGTRLTVV.

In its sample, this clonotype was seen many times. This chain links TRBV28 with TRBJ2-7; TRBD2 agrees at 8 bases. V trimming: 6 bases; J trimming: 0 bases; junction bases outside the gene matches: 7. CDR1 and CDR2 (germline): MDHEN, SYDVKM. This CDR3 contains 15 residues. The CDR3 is CASSETGGDSYEQYF. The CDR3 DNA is TGTGCCAGCAGCGAGACGGGGGGGGACTCCTACGAGCAGTACTTC.

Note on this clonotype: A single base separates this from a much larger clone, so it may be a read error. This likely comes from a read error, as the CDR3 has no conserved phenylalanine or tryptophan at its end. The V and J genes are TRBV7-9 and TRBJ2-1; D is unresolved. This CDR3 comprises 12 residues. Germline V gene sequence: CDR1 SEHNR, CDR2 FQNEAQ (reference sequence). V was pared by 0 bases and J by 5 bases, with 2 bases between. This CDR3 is CASSLADNEQFS. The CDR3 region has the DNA TGTGCCAGCAGCTTAGCCGACAATGAGCAGTTCTCC.

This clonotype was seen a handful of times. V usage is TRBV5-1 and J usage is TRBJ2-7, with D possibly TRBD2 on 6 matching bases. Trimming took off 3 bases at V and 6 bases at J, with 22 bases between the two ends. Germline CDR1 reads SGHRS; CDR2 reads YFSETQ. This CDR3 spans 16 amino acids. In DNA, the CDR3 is TGCGCCAGCAGCTCCGGGACTTTTGAAACCCCCGCCGAGCAGTACTTC. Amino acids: CASSSGTFETPAEQYF. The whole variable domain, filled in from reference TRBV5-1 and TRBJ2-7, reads KAGVTQTPRYLIKTRGQQVTLSCSPISGHRSVSWYQQTPGQGLQFLFEYFSETQRNKGNFPGRFSGRQFSNSRSEMNVSTLELGDSALYLCASSSGTFETPAEQYFGPGTRLTVT.

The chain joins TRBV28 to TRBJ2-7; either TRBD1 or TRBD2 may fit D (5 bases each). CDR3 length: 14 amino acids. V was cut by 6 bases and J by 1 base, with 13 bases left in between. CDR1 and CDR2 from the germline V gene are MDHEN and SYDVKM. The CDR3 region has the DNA TGTGCCAGCAGGCCCCTTGGGGGATCCTACGAGCAGTACTTC. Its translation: CASRPLGGSYEQYF. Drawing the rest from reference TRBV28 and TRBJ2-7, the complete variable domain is DVKVTQSSRYLVKRTGEKVFLECVQDMDHENMFWYRQDPGLGLRLIYFSYDVKMKEKGDIPEGYSVSREKKERFSLILESASTNQTSMYLCASRPLGGSYEQYFGPGTRLTVT.

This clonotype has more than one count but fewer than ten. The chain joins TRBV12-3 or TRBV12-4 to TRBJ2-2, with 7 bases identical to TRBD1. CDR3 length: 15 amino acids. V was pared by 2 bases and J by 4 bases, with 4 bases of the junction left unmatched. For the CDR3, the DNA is TGTGCCAGCAGTTTACAGGGGGAGAGCACCGGGGAGCTGTTTTTT. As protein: CASSLQGESTGELFF.

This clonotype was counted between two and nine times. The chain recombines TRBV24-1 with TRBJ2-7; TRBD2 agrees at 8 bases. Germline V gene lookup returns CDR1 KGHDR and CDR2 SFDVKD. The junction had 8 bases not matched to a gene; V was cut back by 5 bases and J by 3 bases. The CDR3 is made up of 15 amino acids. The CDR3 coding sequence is TGTGCCACCAGTGGCCCTAATAGCGGGGACTACGAGCAGTACTTC. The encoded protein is CATSGPNSGDYEQYF.

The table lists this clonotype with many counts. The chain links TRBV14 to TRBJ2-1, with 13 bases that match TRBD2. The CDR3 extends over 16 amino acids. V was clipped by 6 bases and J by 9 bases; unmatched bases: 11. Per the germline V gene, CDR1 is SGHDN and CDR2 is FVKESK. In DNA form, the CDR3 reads TGTGCCAGCAGTCCCCTACTAGCGGGGGGGCCGGTTGAGCAGTTCTTC. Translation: CASSPLLAGGPVEQFF.

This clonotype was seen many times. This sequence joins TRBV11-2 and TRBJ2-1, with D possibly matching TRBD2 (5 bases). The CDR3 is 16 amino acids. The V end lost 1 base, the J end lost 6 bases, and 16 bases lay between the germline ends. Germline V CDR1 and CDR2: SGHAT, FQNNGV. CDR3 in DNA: TGTGCCAGCAGCTTAGGGGCTAGCCTTATGGGCAATGAGCAGTTCTTC. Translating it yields CASSLGASLMGNEQFF.

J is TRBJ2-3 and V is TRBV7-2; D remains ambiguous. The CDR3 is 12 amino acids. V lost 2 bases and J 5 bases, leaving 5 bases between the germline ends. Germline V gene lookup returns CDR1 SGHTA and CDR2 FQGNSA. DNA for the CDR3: TGTGCCAGCAGCTTAACAAGAGATACGCAGTATTTT. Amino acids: CASSLTRDTQYF.

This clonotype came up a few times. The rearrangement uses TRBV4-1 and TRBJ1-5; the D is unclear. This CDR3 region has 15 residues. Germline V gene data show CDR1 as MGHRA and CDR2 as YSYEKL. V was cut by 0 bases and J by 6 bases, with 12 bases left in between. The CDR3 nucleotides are TGCGCCAGCAGCCAAGATTGGGGATTCGGTCAGCCCCAGCATTTT. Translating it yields CASSQDWGFGQPQHF.

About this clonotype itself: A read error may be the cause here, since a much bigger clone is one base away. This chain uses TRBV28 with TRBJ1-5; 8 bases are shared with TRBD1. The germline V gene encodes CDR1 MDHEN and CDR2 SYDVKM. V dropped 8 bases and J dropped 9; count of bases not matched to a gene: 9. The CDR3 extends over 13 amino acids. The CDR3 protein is CASGGTGDWPQHF. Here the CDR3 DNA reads TGTGCCAGCGGAGGGACAGGAGACTGGCCCCAGCATTTT.

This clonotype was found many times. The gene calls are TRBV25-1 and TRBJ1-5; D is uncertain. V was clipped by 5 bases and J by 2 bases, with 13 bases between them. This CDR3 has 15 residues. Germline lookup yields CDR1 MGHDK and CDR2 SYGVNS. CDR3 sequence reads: CASSLGREGNQPQHF. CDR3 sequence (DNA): TGTGCCAGCAGTTTAGGTAGGGAGGGCAATCAGCCCCAGCATTTT.

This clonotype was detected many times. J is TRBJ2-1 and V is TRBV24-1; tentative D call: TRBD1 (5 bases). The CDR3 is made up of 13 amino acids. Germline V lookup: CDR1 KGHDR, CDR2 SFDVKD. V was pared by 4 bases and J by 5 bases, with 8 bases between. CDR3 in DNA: TGTGCCACCAGTGACGGCAGGGACAATGAGCAGTTCTTC. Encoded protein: CATSDGRDNEQFF.

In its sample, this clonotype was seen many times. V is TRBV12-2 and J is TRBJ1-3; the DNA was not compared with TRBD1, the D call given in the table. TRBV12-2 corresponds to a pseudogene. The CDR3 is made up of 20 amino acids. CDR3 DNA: TGTGCAAGTCGCTTAGGAAGGTGTGGCAGGGGGACGACTCCCGGAAACACCATATATTTT. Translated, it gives CASRLGRCGRGTTPGNTIYF.

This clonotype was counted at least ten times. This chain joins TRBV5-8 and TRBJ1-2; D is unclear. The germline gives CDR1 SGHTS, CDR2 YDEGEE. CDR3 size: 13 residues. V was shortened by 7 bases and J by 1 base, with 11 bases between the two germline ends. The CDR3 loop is CASRRTDNYGYTF. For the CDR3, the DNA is TGTGCCAGCCGACGGACGGATAACTATGGCTACACCTTC.

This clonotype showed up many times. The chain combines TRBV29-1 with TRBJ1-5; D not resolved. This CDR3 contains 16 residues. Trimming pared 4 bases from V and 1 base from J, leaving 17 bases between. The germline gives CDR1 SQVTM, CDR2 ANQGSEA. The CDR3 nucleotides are TGCAGCGTTGGAGACTTACCGGCGGGGAGCAATCAGCCCCAGCATTTT. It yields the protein CSVGDLPAGSNQPQHF.

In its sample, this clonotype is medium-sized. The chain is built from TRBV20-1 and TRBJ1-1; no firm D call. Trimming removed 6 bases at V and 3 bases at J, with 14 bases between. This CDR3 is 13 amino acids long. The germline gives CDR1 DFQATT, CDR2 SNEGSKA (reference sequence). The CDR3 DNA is TGCAGTGCCTCCCTCTCGTGGGACACTGAAGCTTTCTTT. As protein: CSASLSWDTEAFF.

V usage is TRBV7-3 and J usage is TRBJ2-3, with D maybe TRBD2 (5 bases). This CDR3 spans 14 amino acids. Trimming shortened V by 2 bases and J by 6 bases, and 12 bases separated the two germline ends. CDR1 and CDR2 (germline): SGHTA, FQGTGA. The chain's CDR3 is CASSLGLTGDTQYF. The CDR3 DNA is TGTGCCAGCAGCTTAGGCCTAACGGGGGATACGCAGTATTTT. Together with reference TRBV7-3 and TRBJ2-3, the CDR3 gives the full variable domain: GAGVSQTPSNKVTEKGKYVELRCDPISGHTALYWYRQSLGQGPEFLIYFQGTGAADDSGLPNDRFFAVRPEGSVSTLKIQRTERGDSAVYLCASSLGLTGDTQYFGPGTRLTVL.

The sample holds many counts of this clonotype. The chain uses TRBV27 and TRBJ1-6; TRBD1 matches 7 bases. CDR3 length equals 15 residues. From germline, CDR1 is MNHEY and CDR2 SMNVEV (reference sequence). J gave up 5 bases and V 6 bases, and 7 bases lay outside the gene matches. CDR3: CASRSDRVNNSPLHF. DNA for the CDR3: TGTGCCAGCAGGTCCGACAGGGTTAATAATTCACCCCTCCACTTT.

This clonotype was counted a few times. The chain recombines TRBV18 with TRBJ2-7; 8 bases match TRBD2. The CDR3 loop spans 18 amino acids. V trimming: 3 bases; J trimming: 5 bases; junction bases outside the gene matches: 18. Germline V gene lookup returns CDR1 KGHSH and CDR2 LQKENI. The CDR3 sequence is CASSPSKIAGTGLHEQYF. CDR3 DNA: TGTGCCAGCTCACCGAGCAAGATAGCGGGGACTGGGCTACACGAGCAGTACTTC.

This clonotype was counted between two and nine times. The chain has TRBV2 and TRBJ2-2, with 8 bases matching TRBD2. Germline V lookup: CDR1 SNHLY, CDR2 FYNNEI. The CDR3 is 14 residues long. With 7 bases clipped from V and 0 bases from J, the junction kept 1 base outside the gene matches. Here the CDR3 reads CASTGLANTGELFF. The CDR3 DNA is TGTGCCAGCACGGGACTAGCGAACACCGGGGAGCTGTTTTTT.

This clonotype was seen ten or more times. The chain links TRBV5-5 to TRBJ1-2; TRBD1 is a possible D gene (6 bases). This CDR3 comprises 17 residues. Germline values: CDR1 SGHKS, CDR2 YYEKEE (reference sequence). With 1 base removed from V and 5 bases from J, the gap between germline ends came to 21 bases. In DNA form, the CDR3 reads TGTGCCAGCAGCTTGACCGCACAGGACAGCGTCGTTTATGGCTACACCTTC. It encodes CASSLTAQDSVVYGYTF.